Listed below are T cell receptor beta chains from one sample, sequenced in a study of lymphopenia after photon versus proton radiotherapy. Clones were read by immunoSEQ multiplex PCR, and TCRdb kept only the in-frame ones, dropping some. This table has around 66,000 clones, roughly 86% appearing once. Sequencing used peripheral blood, obtained from a patient treated with photon-based radiotherapy. The receptors were gathered from a man aged 35 to 55 with gastric cancer. Both conserved end residues are trimmed from each CDR3.

cdr3_length	v_call	cdr3_aa
12	TRBV7-9	ASSRQGSGNTIY
13	TRBV2	ASSETTGGSEKLF
11	TRBV5-8	ASSLPTHYGYT
11	TRBV5-1	ASSFQDNYGYT
11	TRBV18	ASSGGAGNTIY
11	TRBV6-1	ASLAQRGTEAF
14	TRBV29-1	SVDGLAGGIADTQY
12	TRBV25-1	ASSDMGVEETQY
10	TRBV6-1	ASSEAGREQY
14	TRBV23-1	ASSQWGGQTNYGYT
14	TRBV7-2	ASSLNSGGLSYEQY
10	TRBV28	ASSFNGQPQH
12	TRBV2	ASREPGQGEKLF
12	TRBV28	ASSSRDKADEQF
12	TRBV5-1	ASSLGRQDSPLH
14	TRBV4-3	ASSQQGRPNTGELF
14	TRBV18	ASSPVVGATNEKLF
12	TRBV30	ASDGPSGPYEQY
14	TRBV23-1	ASSQSYRGNPQPQH
12	TRBV6-1	ASSAMDSNTEAF
13	TRBV9	ASSVVGAVQETQY
13	TRBV9	ASSAGTGGQETQY
11	TRBV21-1	ASILSRGQPQH
15	TRBV7-9	ASSRPGGAGRSYEQY
10	TRBV18	ASSDSGYEQY
13	TRBV18	ASSPPSGYPETQY
13	TRBV6-5	ASRRPTGAQETQY
11	TRBV7-9	ASSLAEGRLLF
14	TRBV6-5	ASSYLNRANNQPQH
14	TRBV30	AWGGRARGNNSPLH
14	TRBV6-5	ASSYSERDGNTEAF
12	TRBV11-3	ASSHRGSTDTQY
13	TRBV5-1	ASSRTGVTNEKLF
13	TRBV4-3	ASSQDRGMNTEAF
12	TRBV6-1	ASRTGGSYNEQF
13	TRBV7-9	ASSERQGAYTEAF
12	TRBV11-2	ASSPPRGRAGQY
12	TRBV29-1	SVGSPVAKNIQY
13	TRBV9	ASSPRPDTNTEAF
12	TRBV2	ASSADSSNQPQH
10	TRBV30	AWTTGGPGYT